The entry that follows covers one TCR beta chain sequence. The sample comes from a study of T cells and Merkel cell carcinoma outcomes. Clones were sequenced by immunoSEQ multiplex PCR, and TCRdb holds only the in-frame ones, with some missing. The sample lists 5,000 or so clones, 70% to 90% occurring once. The origin of this receptor is a human donor with Merkel cell carcinoma. The sequenced material came from tumor tissue from Merkel cell carcinoma.

Here the CDR3 DNA reads TGTGCCATCAGTGACCGGACAGGGGACTATGGCTACACCTTC. As protein: CAISDRTGDYGYTF. The chain has TRBV10-3 and TRBJ1-2; 9 bases line up with TRBD1. The CDR3 is made up of 14 amino acids. Unmatched junction bases numbered 2, after V lost 3 bases and J lost 3 bases. Germline CDR1 is ENHRY and CDR2 is SYGVKD.